This T cell receptor beta chain was profiled in a study of blood T cells in healthy people across ages. This clonotype was seen more than once but under ten times. The antigen remains unidentified. A sample-barcoded 5' primer and a J-beta primer mix were used in a second PCR of about 7 to 11 cycles. One entry per CDR3 protein results from TCRdb running MiXCR on the 5' RACE reads. The table records 1.8 million or so distinct CDR3 sequences, 39% of them present only once. Study-level results: Age brought a roughly linear fall in TCR beta diversity measured per million T cells.

The amount of total RNA extracted per sample was at least 6 micrograms. The sample taken for sequencing was blood. The receptor was isolated from a human donor in good health.

The CDR3 nucleotides read TGTGCCATCAGTGAGAGCTCCGGGAGGGGGGCAGATACGCAGTATTTT. It encodes CAISESSGRGADTQYF. The chain employs TRBV10-3 and TRBJ2-3, with 8 bases that match TRBD2. Germline CDR1 is ENHRY and CDR2 is SYGVKD. Losses at the gene ends were 2 bases for V and 4 bases for J; bases not matched to a gene: 8. The CDR3 is 16 amino acids.